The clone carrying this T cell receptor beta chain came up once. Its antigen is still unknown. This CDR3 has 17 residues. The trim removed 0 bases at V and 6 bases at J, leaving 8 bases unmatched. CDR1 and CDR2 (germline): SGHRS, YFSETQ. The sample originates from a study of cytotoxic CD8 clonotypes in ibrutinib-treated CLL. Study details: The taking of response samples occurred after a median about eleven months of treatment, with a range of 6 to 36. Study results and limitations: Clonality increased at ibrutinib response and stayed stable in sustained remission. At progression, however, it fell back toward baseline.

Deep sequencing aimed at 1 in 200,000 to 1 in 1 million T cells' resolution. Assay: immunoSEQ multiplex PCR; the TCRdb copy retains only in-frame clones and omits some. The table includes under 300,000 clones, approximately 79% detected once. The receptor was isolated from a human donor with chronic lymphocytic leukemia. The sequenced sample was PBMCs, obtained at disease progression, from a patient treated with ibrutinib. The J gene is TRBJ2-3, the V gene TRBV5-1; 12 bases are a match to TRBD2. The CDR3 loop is CASSLDGLAGSVDTQYF. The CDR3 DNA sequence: TGCGCCAGCAGCTTGGATGGACTAGCGGGGTCGGTGGATACGCAGTATTTT. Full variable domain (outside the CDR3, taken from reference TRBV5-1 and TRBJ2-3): KAGVTQTPRYLIKTRGQQVTLSCSPISGHRSVSWYQQTPGQGLQFLFEYFSETQRNKGNFPGRFSGRQFSNSRSEMNVSTLELGDSALYLCASSLDGLAGSVDTQYFGPGTRLTVL.